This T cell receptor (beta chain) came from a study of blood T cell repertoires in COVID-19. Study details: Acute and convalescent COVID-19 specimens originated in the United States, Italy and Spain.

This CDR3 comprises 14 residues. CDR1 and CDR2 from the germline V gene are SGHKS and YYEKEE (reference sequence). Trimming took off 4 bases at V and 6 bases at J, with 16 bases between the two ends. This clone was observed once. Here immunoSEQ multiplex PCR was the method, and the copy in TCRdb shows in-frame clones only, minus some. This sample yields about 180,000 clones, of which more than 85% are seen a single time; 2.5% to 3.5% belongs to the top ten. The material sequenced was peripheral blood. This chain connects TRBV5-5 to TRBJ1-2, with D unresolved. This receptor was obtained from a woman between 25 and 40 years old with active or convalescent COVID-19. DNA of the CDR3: TGTGCCAGCAGCCTCGAGACGGACTACAATGGCTACACCTTC. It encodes CASSLETDYNGYTF.